The 4 T cell receptor beta chains in this list originate from one sample, sequenced in a study of T cell changes during pregnancy in multiple sclerosis (dated by TCRdb to the late 2010s). Receptor libraries were prepared by the immunoSEQ multiplex PCR assay. In its TCRdb copy, this immuneACCESS table keeps in-frame sequences only and misses some clones. Where compared with another copy, unresolved V genes explain less than half of these, and the others have no known cause. The sample has 70,000 or so clones on record, around 94% of them singletons. Clones ranked in the top ten supply just under 2% of the sample. Here the sequenced sample was peripheral blood, taken in the third trimester of pregnancy. These receptors all come from a female donor in good health, enrolled as a control in a pregnancy study.

This clone was observed a handful of times. The genes are TRBV28 and TRBJ1-5, with a weak D call TRBD1 (5 bases). The CDR3 is made up of 13 amino acids. Between the trimmed V and J ends, which lost 10 bases and 6 bases, there was a span of 16 bases. Germline V gene data show CDR1 as MDHEN and CDR2 as SYDVKM. CDR3 amino acids: CATHPSGGQPQHF. CDR3 DNA sequence: TGTGCCACCCACCCTTCGGGGGGTCAGCCCCAGCATTTT.

V and J are TRBV9 and TRBJ2-1; TRBD1 agrees at 8 bases. The CDR3 runs to 16 residues. The trim removed 0 bases at V and 8 bases at J, leaving 10 bases unmatched. Germline V gene lookup returns CDR1 SGDLS and CDR2 YYNGEE. The CDR3 DNA is TGTGCCAGCAGCGTAGCTTGGGGGACAGGTCTCGATGAGCAGTTCTTC. This encodes CASSVAWGTGLDEQFF.

The rearrangement uses TRBV7-2 and TRBJ1-5; a weak D match, TRBD1 (5 bases). V lost 3 bases and J lost 5, with 14 bases in between. This CDR3 has 15 amino acids. CDR1 is SGHTA, CDR2 FQGNSA, per germline. The CDR3 sequence is CASSLVGTGYQPQHF. As DNA, the CDR3 is TGTGCCAGCAGCTTGGTGGGAACAGGCTATCAGCCCCAGCATTTT.

The J gene is TRBJ2-7, the V gene TRBV6-5, with 10 bases fitting TRBD1. The CDR3 extends over 16 amino acids. Germline CDR1 is MNHEY and CDR2 is SVGAGI. J was trimmed by 4 bases and V by 0 bases; bases with no gene match: 6. CDR3 nucleotides: TGTGCCAGCAGTTACTCGACAGGGGGCGCGTCGTACGAGCAGTACTTC. This codes for CASSYSTGGASYEQYF.